Below, one T cell receptor beta chain is given with its context. What it recognizes is unknown. The ends were cut back, 8 bases at V and 0 bases at J, with 11 bases in the middle. Germline-derived CDR1 and CDR2 are MNHNS and SASEGT. The CDR3 length is 15 residues. These data come from a study of vaccination and CD4 T cells after COVID-19. About the research overall: Four females and six males made up the convalescents, two of whom were Hispanic.

The Oncomine TCR Beta short-read assay sequenced DNA from cultured CD4+ T cells. It was from cultured CD4+ T cells that genomic DNA was extracted. One entry per CDR3 protein, called by TCRdb with MiXCR from the PCR reads. The data contain some 15,000 distinct CDR3 sequences, 20% to 25% of them singletons. As for treatment: roughly nine-day PBMC culture with coronavirus spike peptide pools or control peptides (ViraFEST assay). The chain has TRBV6-1 and TRBJ2-6, with D unresolved. The clonotype originates from a human donor who had recovered from COVID-19. The sequencing here drew on CD4+ T cells from blood, cultured in vitro, taken after SARS-CoV-2 vaccination. CDR3 coding DNA: TGTGCCAGCGCGGACCCCTTCTCTGGGGCCAACGTCCTGACTTTC. Protein sequence: CASADPFSGANVLTF.